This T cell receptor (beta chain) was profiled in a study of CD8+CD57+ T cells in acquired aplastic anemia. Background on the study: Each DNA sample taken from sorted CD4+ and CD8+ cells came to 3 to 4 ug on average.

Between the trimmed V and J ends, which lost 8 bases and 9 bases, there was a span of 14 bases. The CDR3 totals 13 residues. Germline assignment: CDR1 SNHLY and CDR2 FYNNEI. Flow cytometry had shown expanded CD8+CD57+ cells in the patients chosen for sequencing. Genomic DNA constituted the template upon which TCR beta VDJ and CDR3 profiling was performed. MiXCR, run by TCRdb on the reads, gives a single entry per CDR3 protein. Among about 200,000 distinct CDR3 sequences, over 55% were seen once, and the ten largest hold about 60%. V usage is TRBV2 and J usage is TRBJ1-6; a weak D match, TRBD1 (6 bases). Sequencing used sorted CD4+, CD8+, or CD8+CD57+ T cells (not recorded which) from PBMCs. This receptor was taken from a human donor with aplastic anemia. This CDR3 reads CASHRQVGSPLHF. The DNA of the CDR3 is TGTGCCAGCCATAGACAGGTTGGTTCACCCCTCCACTTT.